Each of the 22 T cell receptor beta chains below was sequenced from the same sample in a study of Tregs in tolerant kidney transplant recipients. The nonmyeloablative bone marrow transplants came from related graft donors, with transient mixed chimerism. Produced via immunoSEQ multiplex PCR; TCRdb's table is partial and in-frame only. This sample's clone table lists some 29,000 clones. The source material was CD4+ T cells from blood (PBMCs), sampled 24 months after the transplant. The receptors come from a human patient who received a combined kidney and bone marrow transplant. Some T cells may possibly be graft donor cells.

In the case of this clone: The CDR3 end lies 3 residues beyond the end of the read and is filled in from the germline J gene. The rearrangement uses TRBV2 and TRBJ2-2, with unresolved D. V lost 4 bases, J lost 8 bases, and 8 bases lay in between. Germline V gene lookup returns CDR1 SNHLY and CDR2 FYNNEI. CDR3 length: 12 amino acids. The CDR3 reads CASSGLLGELFF. The DNA read from the CDR3 is TGTGCCAGCAGTGGCCTATTAGGGGAG.

As for this clone: The read halts 3 residues ahead of the CDR3 end, with the missing end drawn from the germline J gene. This chain links TRBV14 with TRBJ2-1; 7 nucleotides match TRBD2. Germline V lookup: CDR1 SGHDN, CDR2 FVKESK. CDR3 size: 12 residues. Trimming cost V 8 bases and J 5 bases; bases outside gene matches: 3. CDR3 bases read: TGTGCCAGCGCTAGCGGACACAATGAG. Translation: CASASGHNE. The full CDR3 sequence reads CASASGHNEQFF.

The CDR3 loop is CASRPRTGETGELFF. Incomplete CDR3 DNA: TGTGCCAGCAGACCAAGGACAGGGGAAACCGGGGAG. This chain connects TRBV2 to TRBJ2-2; 9 bases line up with TRBD1. The CDR3 goes on 3 residues after the read ends, and that part is filled in from the germline J gene. V shed 6 bases, J shed 5 bases, and the junction held 7 bases outside the gene matches. The CDR3 consists of 15 residues. CDR1 SNHLY and CDR2 FYNNEI come from the germline V gene.

With regard to this clone: The read is 3 residues too short to cover the CDR3 end, so that end is filled in from the germline J gene. The gene calls are TRBV5-6 and TRBJ1-5; 8 bases are shared with TRBD1. The CDR3 extends over 14 amino acids. Germline CDR1 reads SGHDT; CDR2 reads YYEEEE. CDR3 residues: CASSLWTGNFPQHF. The sequenced part of the CDR3 DNA is TGTGCCAGCAGCCTATGGACAGGGAACTTTCCC.

In the case of this clone: The read terminates 3 residues before the CDR3 end, so the remaining end is supplied by the germline J gene. V gene TRBV18 combines with J gene TRBJ2-1, with D possibly being TRBD1 (6 bases). Germline V gives CDR1 KGHSH, CDR2 LQKENI. Trimming took 3 bases from V and 0 from J, leaving 9 bases between them. The CDR3 consists of 15 residues. The CDR3 loop reads CASSPRQDSYNEQFF. The sequenced part of the CDR3 DNA is TGTGCCAGCTCACCTCGACAGGACTCCTACAATGAG. Full variable domain (missing parts from reference TRBV18 and TRBJ2-1): NAGVMQNPRHLVRRRGQEARLRCSPMKGHSHVYWYRQLPEEGLKFMVYLQKENIIDESGMPKERFSAEFPKEGPSILRIQQVVRGDSAAYFCASSPRQDSYNEQFFGPGTRLTVL.

With regard to this clone: Read data end 3 residues before the CDR3 end; the end is taken from the germline J gene. This chain joins TRBV4-1 and TRBJ2-1, with 8 bases identical to TRBD1. The junction had 7 bases not matched to a gene; V was cut back by 0 bases and J by 0 bases. The CDR3 sequence is 18 residues long. Germline-derived CDR1 and CDR2 are MGHRA and YSYEKL. Partial CDR3 DNA: TGCGCCAGCAGCCAAGATGGAGGACAGGGCCCCTCCTACAATGAG. It yields the protein CASSQDGGQGPSYNE. The complete CDR3 protein is CASSQDGGQGPSYNEQFF.

As regards this clone: The CDR3 end is not reached by the read, which stops 3 residues before it; the germline J gene fills it in. The chain recombines TRBV20-1 with TRBJ2-7, with 8 bases fitting TRBD2. The CDR3 totals 13 residues. After removal of 3 bases from V and 5 bases from J, the junction contained 6 bases not matched to a gene. Germline CDR1 is DFQATT and CDR2 is SNEGSKA (reference sequence). Incomplete CDR3 DNA: TGCAGTGCTAGCCCGACTAGCGTCCACGAG. As protein: CSASPTSVHE. The CDR3 as a whole reads CSASPTSVHEQYF.

As to this clone: From the germline J gene comes the end of the CDR3, since the read stops 3 residues before it. This chain uses TRBV5-1 with TRBJ2-3; maybe TRBD1 (6 bases). The ends were cut back, 4 bases at V and 3 bases at J, with 15 bases in the middle. The CDR3 sequence is 15 residues long. Germline V gives CDR1 SGHRS, CDR2 YFSETQ. The CDR3 region is CASSLERGITDTQYF. CDR3 DNA, as far as it was read: TGCGCCAGCAGCCTTGAGAGGGGGATAACAGATACG.

Points on this clone: Read coverage stops 3 residues before the CDR3 terminus; the germline J gene supplies the remainder. The genes are TRBV7-2 and TRBJ2-5; D possibly corresponds to TRBD1 (5 bases). This CDR3 contains 15 residues. CDR1 is SGHTA and CDR2 is FQGNSA in the germline V gene. Trimming took off 1 base at V and 5 bases at J, with 14 bases between the two ends. The CDR3 loop reads CASSLVTGQGETQYF. The CDR3 DNA, read in part, is TGTGCCAGCAGCTTAGTCACAGGCCAGGGTGAGACC.

For this clone: The read terminates 3 residues before the CDR3 end, so the remaining end is supplied by the germline J gene. This chain connects TRBV5-5 to TRBJ2-3, with D perhaps matching TRBD1 (5 bases). Germline values: CDR1 SGHKS, CDR2 YYEKEE (reference sequence). The CDR3 totals 15 residues. The ends were cut back, 1 base at V and 2 bases at J, with 11 bases in the middle. This CDR3 reads CASSLPRAPTDTQYF. The DNA read from the CDR3 is TGTGCCAGCAGCTTGCCCAGGGCGCCCACAGATACG.

Details on this clone: The read gets to within 3 residues of the CDR3 end, and the germline J gene fills in the rest. This chain uses TRBV7-7 with TRBJ2-2; 7 bases fit TRBD1. The V and J ends lost 1 base and 8 bases, in that order; junction bases with no gene match: 7. Germline V gene lookup returns CDR1 SSHAT and CDR2 FNYEAQ (reference sequence). The CDR3 length is 15 residues. This CDR3 reads CASSLGDRVSGELFF. The CDR3 DNA, read in part, is TGTGCCAGCAGCTTAGGAGACAGGGTCTCTGGGGAG.

With respect to this clone: The read comes to an end 3 residues before the CDR3 does, leaving the germline J gene to fill in the end. The chain recombines TRBV7-6 with TRBJ2-7; TRBD2 aligns across 10 bases. The germline V gene encodes CDR1 SGHVS and CDR2 FNYEAQ. J was trimmed by 3 bases and V by 5 bases; bases with no gene match: 10. The CDR3 sequence is 16 residues long. CDR3 sequence: CASSPQGTSVIYEQYF. The CDR3 DNA, read in part, is TGTGCCAGCAGCCCCCAAGGGACTAGCGTTATCTACGAG.

As to this clone: Read coverage stops 3 residues before the CDR3 terminus; the germline J gene supplies the remainder. The chain has TRBV5-4 and TRBJ2-3; 11 positions agree with TRBD2. The CDR3 has 15 residues. In germline, CDR1 is SGHNT, CDR2 YYREEE (reference sequence). Losses at the gene ends were 4 bases for V and 6 bases for J; bases not matched to a gene: 7. CDR3 loop: CASSRTSGSWDTQYF. The CDR3 bases that were read are TGTGCCAGCAGCCGGACTAGCGGGTCTTGGGATACG.

For this clone: The sequenced fragment ends 3 residues before the CDR3 boundary, so the rest is inferred from the germline J gene. This chain connects TRBV2 to TRBJ2-5, with 8 bases fitting TRBD2. V dropped 7 bases and J dropped 7; count of bases not matched to a gene: 8. The CDR3 is 13 residues long. CDR1 is SNHLY and CDR2 is FYNNEI in the germline V gene. Partial CDR3 DNA: TGTGCCAGCAATTTTTTCGGGGGGGGGACC. Its translation is CASNFFGGGT. The whole CDR3 region reads CASNFFGGGTQYF.

With respect to this clone: Read data end 3 residues before the CDR3 end; the end is taken from the germline J gene. The chain joins TRBV29-1 to TRBJ1-2, with D perhaps TRBD1 (6 bases). Looked up from germline, CDR1 is SQVTM and CDR2 is ANQGSEA. V lost 7 bases, J lost 2 bases, and 11 bases lay in between. This CDR3 region has 12 residues. Partial CDR3 DNA: TGCAGCGACCGGACAGCCAACTATGGC. This translates into CSDRTANYG. The entire CDR3 protein reads CSDRTANYGYTF.

In the case of this clone: The read gets to within 3 residues of the CDR3 end, and the germline J gene fills in the rest. This chain links TRBV20-1 with TRBJ2-7, with 14 bases that match TRBD2. Trimming cost V 6 bases and J 1 base; bases outside gene matches: 11. Germline assignment: CDR1 DFQATT and CDR2 SNEGSKA (reference sequence). This CDR3 has 17 amino acids. CDR3 in amino acids: CSAGSPGTSGSSYEQYF. CDR3 DNA (partial): TGCAGTGCCGGCAGTCCCGGGACTAGCGGGAGTTCCTACGAG.

On this clone: The CDR3 end is not reached by the read, which stops 3 residues before it; the germline J gene fills it in. The chain has TRBV18 and TRBJ2-7; a weak D match, TRBD2 (5 bases). The CDR3 has 13 residues. V was pared by 5 bases and J by 3 bases, with 11 bases between. Germline lookup yields CDR1 KGHSH and CDR2 LQKENI. This CDR3 is CASSGGRDYEQYF. Incomplete CDR3 DNA: TGTGCCAGCTCAGGCGGGCGTGACTACGAG.

A word on this clone: The CDR3 is cut off 3 residues early in the read; its end comes from the germline J gene. The rearrangement links TRBV12-5 to TRBJ2-1; D unclear. CDR3 length: 13 amino acids. Trimming cost V 2 bases and J 5 bases, with 7 bases left between them. The germline V gene encodes CDR1 LGHNT and CDR2 FRNRAP. The CDR3 DNA, read in part, is TGTGCTAGTGGTTTGACACAGCACAATGAG. Translation: CASGLTQHNE. The CDR3 in full is CASGLTQHNEQFF.

Comments on this clone: The sequence runs out 3 residues before the end of the CDR3; the remainder is reconstructed from the germline J gene. This chain joins TRBV5-1 and TRBJ2-3; possible D gene TRBD2, 6 bases. Looked up from germline, CDR1 is SGHRS and CDR2 is YFSETQ. The length of the CDR3 is 14 residues. Trimming left V 4 bases short and J 2 bases short, with 11 bases between. The sequenced part of the CDR3 DNA is TGCGCCAGCAGCCCGACGGGGGACACAGATACG. It translates to CASSPTGDTDT. The full CDR3 is CASSPTGDTDTQYF.

Of note for this clone: From the germline J gene comes the end of the CDR3, since the read stops 3 residues before it. The J gene is TRBJ2-7, the V gene TRBV20-1; 11 nucleotides match TRBD1. The CDR3 sequence is 16 residues long. The J segment lost 4 bases and the V segment lost 0 bases, leaving 8 bases of the junction unmatched. CDR1 and CDR2 (germline): DFQATT, SNEGSKA (reference sequence). Partial CDR3 DNA: TGCAGTGCTAGAGATTGGGCGGGACAGGGGGTTTACGAG. Translating gives CSARDWAGQGVYE. The whole CDR3 sequence reads CSARDWAGQGVYEQYF.

On this clone itself: The sequence runs out 3 residues before the end of the CDR3; the remainder is reconstructed from the germline J gene. The V call is TRBV19, the J call TRBJ2-2; possible D gene TRBD2, 5 bases. Germline CDR1 LNHDA, CDR2 SQIVND (reference sequence). Trimming pared 5 bases from V and 4 bases from J, leaving 14 bases between. This CDR3 comprises 15 residues. The sequenced part of the CDR3 DNA is TGTGCCAGTAGTGTTTTTATACGGGGCACCGGGGAG. It is translated as CASSVFIRGTGE. The whole CDR3 reads CASSVFIRGTGELFF.

A remark on this clone: The read stops 3 residues short of the end of the CDR3; the missing end is completed from the germline J gene. The J gene is TRBJ1-5, the V gene TRBV5-1; D may be TRBD1 (5 bases). The CDR3 length is 14 residues. The germline V and J ends were trimmed by 0 bases and 5 bases, with 9 bases remaining between them. The germline CDR1 and CDR2 sequences are SGHRS and YFSETQ. CDR3 sequence: CASSLEGEHQPQHF. Partial CDR3 DNA: TGCGCCAGCAGCTTGGAAGGGGAGCATCAGCCC.